This T cell receptor (beta chain) was identified in a study of cytomegalovirus exposure and HLA in healthy donors. Study-level points and caveats: Most TCR beta V segments were productive about 87% or about 30% of the time in an earlier analysis. Later, TCR association rates were found to vary by HLA locus, highest for DRB1 and lowest for HLA-C. In a later analysis, most CMV-associated TCR beta chains appeared HLA-restricted. Because they were indistinguishable, some V segments, including TRBV6-2 and TRBV6-3, were excluded.

With respect to this clone: The antigen is undetermined.

Primers: 60 Vbeta forward and 13 Jbeta reverse. Sequencing used immunoSEQ multiplex PCR; TCRdb keeps in-frame clones, though not all of them. The sample consists of some 120,000 clones, 73% of them appearing once. The CDR3 has 19 residues. J gave up 5 bases and V 2 bases, and 18 bases lay outside the gene matches. Germline CDR1 and CDR2: MNHNS and SASEGT. The V and J genes are TRBV6-1 and TRBJ2-5; 9 nucleotides line up with TRBD2. The receptor comes from a man between 60 and 70 years old in good health and CMV-seropositive. Sequences were obtained from PBMCs. CDR3 amino acids: CASSERGGRWRGGSETQYF. CDR3 nucleotide sequence: TGTGCCAGCAGTGAACGAGGGGGCAGATGGCGGGGGGGCAGTGAGACCCAGTACTTC.